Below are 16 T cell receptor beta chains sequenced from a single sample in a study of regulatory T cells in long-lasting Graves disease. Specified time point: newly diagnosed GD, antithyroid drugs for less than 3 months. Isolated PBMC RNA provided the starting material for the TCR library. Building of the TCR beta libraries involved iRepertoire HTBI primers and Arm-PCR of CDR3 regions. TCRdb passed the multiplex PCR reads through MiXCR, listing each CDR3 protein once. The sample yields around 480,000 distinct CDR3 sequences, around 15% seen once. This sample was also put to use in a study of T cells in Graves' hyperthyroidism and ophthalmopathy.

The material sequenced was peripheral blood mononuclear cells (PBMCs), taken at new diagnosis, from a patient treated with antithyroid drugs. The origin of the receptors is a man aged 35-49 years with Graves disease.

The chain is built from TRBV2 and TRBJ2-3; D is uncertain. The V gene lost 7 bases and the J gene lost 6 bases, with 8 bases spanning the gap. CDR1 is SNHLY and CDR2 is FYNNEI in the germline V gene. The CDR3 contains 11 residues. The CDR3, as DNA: TGTGCCAGCACCTCCAGGGATACGCAGTATTTT. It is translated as CASTSRDTQYF.

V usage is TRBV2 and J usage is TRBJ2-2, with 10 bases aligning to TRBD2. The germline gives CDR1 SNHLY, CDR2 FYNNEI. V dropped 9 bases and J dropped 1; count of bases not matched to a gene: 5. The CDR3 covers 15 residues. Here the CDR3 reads CASSTSGLNTGELFF. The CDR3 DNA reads TGTGCCAGTTCGACTAGCGGGTTGAACACCGGGGAGCTGTTTTTT.

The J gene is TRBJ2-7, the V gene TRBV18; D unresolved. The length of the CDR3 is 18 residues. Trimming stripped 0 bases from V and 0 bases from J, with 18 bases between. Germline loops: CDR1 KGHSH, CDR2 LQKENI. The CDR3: CASSPPGSTKLFSYEQYF. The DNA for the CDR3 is TGTGCCAGCTCACCACCGGGCAGTACTAAACTATTCTCCTACGAGCAGTACTTC.

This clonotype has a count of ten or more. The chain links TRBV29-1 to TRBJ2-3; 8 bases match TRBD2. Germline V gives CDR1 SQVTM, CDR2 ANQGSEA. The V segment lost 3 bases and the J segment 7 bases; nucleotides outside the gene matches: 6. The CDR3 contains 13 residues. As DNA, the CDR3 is TGCAGCGTTGATAGAGCGGGGGCTAATACGCAGTATTTT. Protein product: CSVDRAGANTQYF.

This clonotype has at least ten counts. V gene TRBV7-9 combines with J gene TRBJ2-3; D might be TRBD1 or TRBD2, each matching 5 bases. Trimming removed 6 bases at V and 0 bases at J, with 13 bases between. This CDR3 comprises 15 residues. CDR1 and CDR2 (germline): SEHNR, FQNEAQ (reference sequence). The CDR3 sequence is CASSRDGPSTDTQYF. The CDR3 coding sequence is TGTGCCAGCAGTCGGGACGGCCCTAGCACAGATACGCAGTATTTT.

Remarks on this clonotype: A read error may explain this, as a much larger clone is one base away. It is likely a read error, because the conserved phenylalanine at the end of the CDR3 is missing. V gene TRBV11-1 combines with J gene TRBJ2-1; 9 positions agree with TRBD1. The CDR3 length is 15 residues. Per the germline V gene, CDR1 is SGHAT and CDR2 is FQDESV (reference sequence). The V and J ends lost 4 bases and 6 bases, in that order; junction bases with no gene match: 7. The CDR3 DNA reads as TGTGCCAGCAGCTCCGGGACAGGGCTTTTCAATGAGCAGTTCCTC. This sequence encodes CASSSGTGLFNEQFL.

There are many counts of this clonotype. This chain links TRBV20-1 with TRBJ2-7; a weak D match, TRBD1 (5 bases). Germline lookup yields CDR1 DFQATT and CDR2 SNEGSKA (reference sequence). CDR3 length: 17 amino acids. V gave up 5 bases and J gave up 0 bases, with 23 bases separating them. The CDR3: CSAEQPSDRKYSYEQYF. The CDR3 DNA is TGCAGTGCTGAACAACCATCAGACAGAAAGTACTCCTACGAGCAGTACTTC.

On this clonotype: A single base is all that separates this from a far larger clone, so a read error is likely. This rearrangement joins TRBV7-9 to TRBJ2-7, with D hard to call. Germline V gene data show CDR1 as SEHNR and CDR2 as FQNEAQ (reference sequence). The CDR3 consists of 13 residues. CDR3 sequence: CVSSFTDSYEQYF. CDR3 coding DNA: TGTGTCAGCAGCTTTACAGACTCCTACGAGCAGTACTTC.

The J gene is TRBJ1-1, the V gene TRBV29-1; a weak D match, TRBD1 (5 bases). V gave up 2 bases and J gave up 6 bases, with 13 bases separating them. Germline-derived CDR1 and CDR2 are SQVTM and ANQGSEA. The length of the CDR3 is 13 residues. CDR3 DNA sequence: TGCAGCGTTGAACGGGGGGTCTTCGCTGAAGCTTTCTTT. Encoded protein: CSVERGVFAEAFF. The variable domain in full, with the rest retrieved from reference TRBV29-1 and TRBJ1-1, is SAVISQKPSRDICQRGTSLTIQCQVDSQVTMMFWYRQQPGQSLTLIATANQGSEATYESGFVIDKFPISRPNLTFSTLTVSNMSPEDSSIYLCSVERGVFAEAFFGQGTRLTVV.

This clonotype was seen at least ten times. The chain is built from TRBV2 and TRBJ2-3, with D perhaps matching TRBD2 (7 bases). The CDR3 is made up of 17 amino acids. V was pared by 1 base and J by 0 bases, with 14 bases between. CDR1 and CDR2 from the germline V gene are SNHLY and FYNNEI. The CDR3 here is CASSEGGGFSSTDTQYF. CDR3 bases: TGTGCCAGCAGTGAAGGGGGGGGCTTCTCAAGCACAGATACGCAGTATTTT.

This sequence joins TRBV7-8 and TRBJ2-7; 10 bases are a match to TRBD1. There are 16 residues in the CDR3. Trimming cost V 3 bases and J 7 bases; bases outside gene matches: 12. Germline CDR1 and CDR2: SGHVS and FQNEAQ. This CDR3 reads CASSLDRGTGSREQYF. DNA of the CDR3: TGTGCCAGCAGCTTGGACAGGGGGACGGGTTCTAGGGAGCAGTACTTC.

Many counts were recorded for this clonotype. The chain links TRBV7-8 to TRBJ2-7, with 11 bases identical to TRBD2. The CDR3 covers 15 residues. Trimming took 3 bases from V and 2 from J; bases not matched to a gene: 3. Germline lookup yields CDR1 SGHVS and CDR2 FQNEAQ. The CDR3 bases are TGTGCCAGCAGCTTTCTAGCGGGAGGACCCTACGAGCAGTACTTC. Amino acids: CASSFLAGGPYEQYF.

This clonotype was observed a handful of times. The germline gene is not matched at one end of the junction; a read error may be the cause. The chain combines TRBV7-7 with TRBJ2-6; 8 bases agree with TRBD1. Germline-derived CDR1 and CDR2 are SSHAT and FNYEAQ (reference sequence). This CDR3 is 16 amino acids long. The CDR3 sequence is CASRMDRVPEANVLTF. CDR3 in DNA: TGTGCTAGCAGGATGGACAGGGTTCCAGAGGCCAACGTCCTGACTTTC.

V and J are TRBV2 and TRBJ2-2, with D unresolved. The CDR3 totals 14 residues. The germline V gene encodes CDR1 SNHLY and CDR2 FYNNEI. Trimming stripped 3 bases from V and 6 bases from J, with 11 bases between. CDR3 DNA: TGTGCCAGCAGTGAGGTTGGGGTCCCCGGGGAGCTGTTTTTT. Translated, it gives CASSEVGVPGELFF.

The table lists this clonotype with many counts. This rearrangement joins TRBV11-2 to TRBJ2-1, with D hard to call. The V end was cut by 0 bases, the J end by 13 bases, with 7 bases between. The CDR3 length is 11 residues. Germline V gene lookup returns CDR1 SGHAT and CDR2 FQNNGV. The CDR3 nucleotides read TGTGCCAGCAGCTTAGAGGCGGATCAGTTCTTC. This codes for CASSLEADQFF. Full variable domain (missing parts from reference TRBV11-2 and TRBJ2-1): EAGVAQSPRYKIIEKRQSVAFWCNPISGHATLYWYQQILGQGPKLLIQFQNNGVVDDSQLPKDRFSAERLKGVDSTLKIQPAKLEDSAVYLCASSLEADQFFGPGTRLTVL.

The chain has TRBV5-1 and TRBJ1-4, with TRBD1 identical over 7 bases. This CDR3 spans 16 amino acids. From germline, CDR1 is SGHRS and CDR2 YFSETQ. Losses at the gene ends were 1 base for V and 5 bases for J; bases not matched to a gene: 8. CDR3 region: CASSLKTGQPNEKLFF. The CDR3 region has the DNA TGCGCCAGCAGCTTGAAAACGGGACAGCCGAATGAAAAACTGTTTTTT.